The 14 T cell receptor beta chains in this list originate from one sample, sequenced in a study of OX40 agonist ivuxolimab in advanced cancers. Repertoires were generated with immunoSEQ multiplex PCR, while TCRdb's copy carries only in-frame clones and drops some. The sample lists under 65,000 clones, around 85% occurring once. The material sequenced was CD4+ or CD8+ T cells sorted from blood, taken in a trial of the OX40 agonist ivuxolimab. These receptors were obtained from an adult with an advanced solid tumor such as melanoma, head and neck, liver or kidney cancer.

This chain connects TRBV28 to TRBJ2-7; D uncertain. Germline CDR1 and CDR2: MDHEN and SYDVKM. Trimming shortened V by 2 bases and J by 6 bases, and 11 bases separated the two germline ends. This CDR3 has 13 amino acids. This chain's CDR3 is CASSLTPGSEQYF. CDR3 coding DNA: TGTGCCAGCAGTTTAACCCCCGGCTCCGAGCAGTACTTC.

This rearrangement joins TRBV28 to TRBJ2-1, with D unclear. V was pared by 1 base and J by 6 bases, with 19 bases between. The CDR3 spans 17 residues. Germline loops: CDR1 MDHEN, CDR2 SYDVKM. CDR3 sequence reads: CASSLSERNYLGNEQFF. Here the CDR3 DNA reads TGTGCCAGCAGTTTATCCGAAAGGAATTATCTCGGCAATGAGCAGTTCTTC.

V is TRBV7-2 and J is TRBJ1-5; D is unresolved. Per germline, CDR1 SGHTA and CDR2 FQGNSA. The CDR3 is 14 residues long. Trimming cost V 1 base and J 7 bases, with 11 bases left between them. The CDR3: CASSLEPETQPQHF. CDR3 sequence (DNA): TGTGCCAGCAGCTTAGAACCAGAAACACAGCCCCAGCATTTT.

The rearrangement links TRBV27 to TRBJ2-1; 10 positions agree with TRBD2. The ends lost 1 base at V and 1 base at J; junction bases unmatched: 13. This CDR3 spans 20 amino acids. CDR1 and CDR2 (germline): MNHEY, SMNVEV (reference sequence). The chain's CDR3 is CASSLYVGLAGDLSYNEQFF. The CDR3 coding sequence is TGTGCCAGCAGTTTATATGTGGGGCTAGCGGGGGATTTATCCTACAATGAGCAGTTCTTC.

The chain combines TRBV11-1 with TRBJ2-1; D uncertain. This CDR3 has 15 residues. V was cut by 1 base and J by 0 bases, with 7 bases left in between. Looked up from germline, CDR1 is SGHAT and CDR2 is FQDESV (reference sequence). CDR3 sequence: CASSLGLRSYNEQFF. For the CDR3, the DNA is TGTGCCAGCAGCTTAGGCCTCCGCTCCTACAATGAGCAGTTCTTC.

The chain recombines TRBV27 with TRBJ1-3, with D perhaps matching TRBD1 (5 bases). From germline, CDR1 is MNHEY and CDR2 SMNVEV (reference sequence). V lost 0 bases and J 2 bases, leaving 5 bases between the germline ends. This CDR3 spans 14 amino acids. The CDR3 reads CASSLSGPGNTIYF. The CDR3 nucleotides are TGTGCCAGCAGTTTATCGGGACCTGGAAACACCATATATTTT.

This clone appeared a few times. The chain has TRBV29-1 and TRBJ1-1; 7 bases map to TRBD1. With 4 bases clipped from V and 0 bases from J, the junction kept 5 bases outside the gene matches. Germline lookup yields CDR1 SQVTM and CDR2 ANQGSEA. CDR3 length equals 14 residues. CDR3 DNA: TGCAGCGTTGTAGGGGGACAGATGAACACTGAAGCTTTCTTT. This translates into CSVVGGQMNTEAFF. Based on the CDR3 plus reference TRBV29-1 and TRBJ1-1, the full variable domain is SAVISQKPSRDICQRGTSLTIQCQVDSQVTMMFWYRQQPGQSLTLIATANQGSEATYESGFVIDKFPISRPNLTFSTLTVSNMSPEDSSIYLCSVVGGQMNTEAFFGQGTRLTVV.

This clone was detected once. This rearrangement joins TRBV5-4 to TRBJ1-4; 7 bases agree with TRBD1. CDR3 size: 16 residues. Trimming at V came to 4 bases and at J to 2 bases, leaving 8 bases not matched to a gene. The germline CDR1 and CDR2 sequences are SGHNT and YYREEE (reference sequence). The CDR3 loop is CASSAWTGGTNEKLFF. The CDR3 nucleotides are TGTGCCAGCAGCGCGTGGACAGGAGGGACTAATGAAAAACTGTTTTTT.

The V and J genes are TRBV2 and TRBJ1-5, with 7 bases matching TRBD1. V lost 8 bases, J lost 4 bases, and 11 bases stayed unmatched. Germline loops: CDR1 SNHLY, CDR2 FYNNEI. CDR3 length equals 15 residues. The CDR3 nucleotides are TGTGCCAGCGGACGGGACAGTAACCTGAATCAGCCCCAGCATTTT. This codes for CASGRDSNLNQPQHF.

The CDR3, as DNA: TGTGCCAGCAGTTTATCCTACGACAGGGGGGACGGCGAGCAGTACTTC. It translates to CASSLSYDRGDGEQYF. The chain couples TRBV27 to TRBJ2-7; 9 bases agree with TRBD1. The CDR3 consists of 16 residues. J gave up 6 bases and V 0 bases, and 9 bases lay outside the gene matches. Germline V gene data show CDR1 as MNHEY and CDR2 as SMNVEV (reference sequence).

The chain combines TRBV7-2 with TRBJ1-1; D gene ambiguous. This CDR3 region has 12 residues. Germline CDR1 SGHTA, CDR2 FQGNSA. With 2 bases removed from V and 8 bases from J, the gap between germline ends came to 9 bases. CDR3 amino acids: CASSLSGVEAFF. The CDR3 DNA reads as TGTGCCAGCAGCTTATCTGGGGTGGAAGCTTTCTTT.

The V gene is TRBV10-1, the J gene TRBJ1-6; D uncertain. Trimming stripped 10 bases from V and 4 bases from J, with 20 bases between. Germline values: CDR1 WNHNN, CDR2 SYGVQD (reference sequence). The CDR3 consists of 16 residues. CDR3 region: CATGGPSLPYNSPLHF. The CDR3 nucleotides are TGCGCCACCGGCGGTCCTAGTCTTCCGTATAATTCACCCCTCCACTTT.

The J gene is TRBJ2-2, the V gene TRBV7-3, with D unresolved. Trimming stripped 5 bases from V and 6 bases from J, with 22 bases between. The V gene's germline CDR1 is SGHTA and CDR2 FQGTGA. The CDR3 runs to 17 residues. In DNA form, the CDR3 reads TGTGCCAGCAGCAACCTTTCGGGCTTCTACCCGTCCGGGGAGCTGTTTTTT. This codes for CASSNLSGFYPSGELFF.

The CDR3 bases are TGTGCCAGCTCACCAGAGAAGGGAGGCAACTATGGCTACACCTTC. Translation: CASSPEKGGNYGYTF. The chain combines TRBV18 with TRBJ1-2, with D uncertain. There are 15 residues in the CDR3. Germline assignment: CDR1 KGHSH and CDR2 LQKENI. Trimming pared 2 bases from V and 2 bases from J, leaving 12 bases between.